The clone carrying this TCR beta chain was observed a few times. The CDR3 length is 13 residues. The V and J ends lost 6 bases and 6 bases respectively, with 13 bases between them. The sample belongs to a study of blood T cells in healthy people across ages. Study-wide background: Template switching retrieved approximately one barcoded beta molecule for each two T cells.

The second PCR ran roughly 6 to 11 cycles with a sample-barcoded 5' primer and J-beta primers. TCRdb reprocessed the 5' RACE reads with MiXCR, giving one entry per CDR3 protein. The repertoire includes 1.8 million or so distinct CDR3 sequences, 35% to 50% of them detected once, and roughly 23% sits in the top ten. Sequencing was carried out using blood. This sequence was found in a human donor in good health. The chain recombines TRBV12-3 or TRBV12-4 with TRBJ2-3, with D unclear. The CDR3, as DNA: TGTGCCAGCAGGCGGTTATCGCGTGATACGCAGTATTTT. Protein product: CASRRLSRDTQYF.